The clone carrying this T cell receptor (beta chain) was detected ten times or more. What it recognizes is unknown. As part of library construction, unique molecular identifiers were attached to individual cDNA molecules. TCRdb re-analysed the 5' RACE reads in MiXCR, keeping a single row per CDR3 protein. The table has about 90,000 distinct CDR3 sequences, 12% seen once. V was cut by 8 bases and J by 1 base, with 6 bases left in between. The CDR3 has 12 amino acids. CDR1 and CDR2 (germline): LNHDA, SQIVND (reference sequence). The data were obtained in a study of early T cells in non-severe SARS-CoV-2 infection. For the study at large: With bulk RNA from unsorted whole blood as input, sequencing yielded unpaired chains. Study-wide points: A preference for anti-spike CD8 responses marked VDJdb matching, which missed private and CD4 specificities.

The sequencing here drew on whole blood, taken at baseline. This TCR was sampled from an adult who was a healthcare worker with PCR-confirmed SARS-CoV-2 infection or an uninfected control (not recorded which). The chain links TRBV19 to TRBJ1-5; no reliable D call. As DNA, the CDR3 is TGTGCCAGTTCAGCAAGCAATCAGCCCCAGCATTTT. It codes for CASSASNQPQHF.